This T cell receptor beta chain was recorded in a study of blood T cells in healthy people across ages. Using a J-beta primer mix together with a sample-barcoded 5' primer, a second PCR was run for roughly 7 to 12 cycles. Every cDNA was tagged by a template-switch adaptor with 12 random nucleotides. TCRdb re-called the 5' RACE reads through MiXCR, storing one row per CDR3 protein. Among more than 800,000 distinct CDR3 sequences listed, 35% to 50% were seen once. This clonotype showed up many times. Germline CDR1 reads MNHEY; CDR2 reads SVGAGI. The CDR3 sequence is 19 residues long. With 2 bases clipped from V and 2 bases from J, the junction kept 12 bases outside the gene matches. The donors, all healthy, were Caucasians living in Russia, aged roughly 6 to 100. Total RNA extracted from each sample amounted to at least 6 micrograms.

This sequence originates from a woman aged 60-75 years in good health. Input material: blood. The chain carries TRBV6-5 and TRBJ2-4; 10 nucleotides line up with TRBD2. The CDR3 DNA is TGTGCCAGCAGTTACACTAGCGGGGTATTTGGGCTGACCAAAAACATTCAGTACTTC. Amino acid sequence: CASSYTSGVFGLTKNIQYF.